The 27 T cell receptor beta chains below all came from one sample that was sequenced in a study of tumor-infiltrating lymphocytes in primary liver carcinoma. Constant-region priming of roughly 490 ng total RNA yielded TCR beta cDNA. Modified slightly, ARM-PCR produced TCR beta libraries over three nested multiplex PCR rounds. Two initial PCR rounds of around 9 cycles each paired TRBV1-TRBV30 forward primers with a C-beta reverse primer. From the multiplex PCR reads, TCRdb called clonotypes with MiXCR, one entry per CDR3 protein. The sample lists fewer than 200,000 distinct CDR3 sequences; just under 85% were seen once. Co-extracted RNA and DNA came from around 18-30 mg of unsorted bulk tissue. Sequencing was performed on tumor tissue from primary liver carcinoma. The receptors derive from a man aged 35-49 years with primary liver carcinoma and hepatitis B virus infection.

Remarks on this clonotype: As the CDR3 is not closed by the conserved phenylalanine or tryptophan, this likely results from a read error. The chain carries TRBV6-1 and TRBJ2-1, with 9 nucleotides matching TRBD2. V lost 1 base, J lost 7 bases, and 5 bases stayed unmatched. Germline lookup yields CDR1 MNHNS and CDR2 SASEGT. The length of the CDR3 is 15 residues. CDR3 amino acids: CASSEGTSVSNEQFL. The CDR3 DNA reads as TGTGCCAGCAGTGAAGGGACTAGCGTGAGTAATGAGCAGTTCTTG.

The gene calls are TRBV19 and TRBJ2-2, with D perhaps matching TRBD1 (6 bases). The ends were cut back, 7 bases at V and 2 bases at J, with 17 bases in the middle. Looked up from germline, CDR1 is LNHDA and CDR2 is SQIVND (reference sequence). The CDR3 spans 16 residues. In nucleotides, the CDR3 is TGTGCCAGTACCCCCCGGGACATAATAAACACCGGGGAGCTGTTTTTT. Protein sequence: CASTPRDIINTGELFF.

The chain links TRBV6-2 or TRBV6-3 to TRBJ2-7; 8 bases line up with TRBD1. This CDR3 has 14 amino acids. V lost 7 bases and J lost 5; bases outside the gene matches: 10. CDR1 and CDR2 from the germline V gene are MNHEY and SVGEGT. The CDR3 DNA sequence: TGTGCCAGCATTTCCCCGACAGGGGACAACGAGCAGTACTTC. Protein sequence: CASISPTGDNEQYF.

With respect to this clonotype: At one end the junction does not follow the germline gene, possibly because of a read error. The gene calls are TRBV29-1 and TRBJ2-5; TRBD2 might be the D (5 bases). Germline V gene sequence: CDR1 SQVTM, CDR2 ANQGSEA. This CDR3 has 15 amino acids. The DNA for the CDR3 is TGCAGCGTTGAATCCGCGGCGGGTAGAGCCGAGATCCAGTACTTC. This translates into CSVESAAGRAEIQYF.

This clonotype was detected a few times. This sequence joins TRBV28 and TRBJ1-2, with 7 bases identical to TRBD1. Losses at the gene ends were 2 bases for V and 7 bases for J; bases not matched to a gene: 4. The CDR3 consists of 13 residues. Germline lookup yields CDR1 MDHEN and CDR2 SYDVKM. CDR3 sequence (DNA): TGTGCCAGCAGTTTACAGTCAGGGGGTGGCTACACCTTC. Encoded protein: CASSLQSGGGYTF.

The rearrangement uses TRBV11-1 and TRBJ2-5; 7 positions agree with TRBD2. The DNA end is a closer match to TRBJ2-1, so the J assignment may be wrong. The length of the CDR3 is 16 residues. Per the germline V gene, CDR1 is SGHAT and CDR2 is FQDESV (reference sequence). The CDR3 DNA reads TGTGCCAGCAGCCATGGACGGGGGGTAATTCAAGAGACCCAGTTCTTC. This encodes CASSHGRGVIQETQFF.

This clonotype was recorded only once. The rearrangement uses TRBV28 and TRBJ1-5, with D perhaps TRBD1 (6 bases). V gave up 2 bases and J gave up 6 bases, with 11 bases separating them. The CDR3 contains 14 residues. The germline V gene has CDR1 MDHEN and CDR2 SYDVKM. The CDR3 reads CASSLRGATQPQHF. DNA for the CDR3: TGTGCCAGCAGTTTACGGGGGGCAACTCAGCCCCAGCATTTT.

The CDR3: CASSSVTGDQETQYF. The DNA for the CDR3 is TGTGCCAGCAGTTCTGTGACAGGGGACCAAGAGACCCAGTACTTC. The rearrangement uses TRBV12-3 or TRBV12-4 and TRBJ2-5, with 8 nucleotides matching TRBD1. The CDR3 sequence is 15 residues long. J gave up 0 bases and V 4 bases, and 4 bases lay outside the gene matches.

Regarding this clonotype: A junction end diverges from the germline sequence, so it may reflect a read error. The rearrangement joins TRBV6-2 or TRBV6-3 to TRBJ2-7, with D possibly TRBD1 on 5 matching bases. CDR3 length equals 13 residues. CDR1 and CDR2 (germline): MNHEY, SVGEGT. CDR3: CASSRVSYDEQYF. In DNA form, the CDR3 reads TGTGCTAGCAGCAGGGTAAGCTACGACGAGCAGTACTTC.

On this clonotype itself: Being one base from a much bigger clone, this may be a read error. The chain joins TRBV4-2 to TRBJ2-1; 15 bases match TRBD2. CDR3 size: 19 residues. The germline gives CDR1 LGHNA, CDR2 YNFKEQ. The CDR3 spells CAISQDIAGGLAGGSPQFF. Written as DNA, the CDR3 is TGTGCCATCAGCCAAGATATAGCGGGTGGACTAGCGGGAGGGAGCCCGCAGTTCTTC.

Notes on this clonotype: Mismatch with germline at one junction end may stem from a read error. The chain couples TRBV6-1 to TRBJ2-1, with D perhaps TRBD1 or TRBD2 (5 bases each). Germline CDR1 reads MNHNS; CDR2 reads SASEGT. CDR3 length: 13 residues. The CDR3 DNA reads as TGTGCCAGCAGAGGGGCTGGGACGAATGAGCAATTCTTC. It translates to CASRGAGTNEQFF.

Regarding this clonotype: The junction departs from germline at one end; a sequencing error may be responsible. This chain uses TRBV10-3 with TRBJ2-3; D remains unclear. The CDR3 runs 12 residues. CDR1 ENHRY and CDR2 SYGVKD come from the germline V gene. This chain's CDR3 is CACDNEIETQYF. As DNA, the CDR3 is TGCGCCTGTGATAATGAGATAGAAACGCAGTATTTT.

V usage is TRBV6-5 and J usage is TRBJ2-7; weak D call: TRBD2 (5 bases). CDR3 length: 18 residues. Trimming left V 2 bases short and J 2 bases short, with 22 bases between. Looked up from germline, CDR1 is MNHEY and CDR2 is SVGAGI. The CDR3: CASSYEGPATSKPYEQYF. The CDR3, as DNA: TGTGCCAGCAGTTACGAGGGCCCTGCCACTTCGAAACCCTACGAGCAGTACTTC.

With regard to this clonotype: One end of the junction does not line up with germline, which may come from a read error. The V gene is TRBV6-1, the J gene TRBJ2-5, with D maybe TRBD2 (5 bases). Germline V gives CDR1 MNHNS, CDR2 SASEGT. The CDR3 has 14 amino acids. The CDR3 protein is CASSEGGWKESQYF. In DNA form, the CDR3 reads TGTGCCAGCAGTGAGGGCGGGTGGAAAGAGAGCCAGTATTTC.

Of note for this clonotype: At one of its ends the junction is not consistent with the germline gene, which may arise from a read error. V gene TRBV29-1 combines with J gene TRBJ1-1; D is ambiguous. From germline, CDR1 is SQVTM and CDR2 ANQGSEA. The CDR3 is 14 residues long. In DNA, the CDR3 is TGCAGCGTTGATTCGGCAGAGAGTTATACTGAAGTTTTCTTT. Its translation is CSVDSAESYTEVFF.

As for this clonotype: At one end the junction does not follow the germline gene, possibly because of a read error. The rearrangement uses TRBV7-2 and TRBJ2-7; D gene uncertain. From germline, CDR1 is SGHTA and CDR2 FQGNSA. The CDR3 has 13 residues. CDR3 DNA sequence: TGTGCCAACAGCGCGAAAAGCTCCTACAAGCAGTACTTC. Its protein is CANSAKSSYKQYF.

In regard to this clonotype: A much bigger clone sits one base away, suggesting this may be a read error. The rearrangement links TRBV18 to TRBJ2-3, with D hard to call. CDR1 is KGHSH, CDR2 LQKENI, per germline. There are 14 residues in the CDR3. Here the CDR3 DNA reads TGTGTCAGCTCACAGCTACAAGGCACAGATACGCAGTATTTT. Its translation: CVSSQLQGTDTQYF.

With respect to this clonotype: The CDR3 ends on some other residue instead of the conserved phenylalanine or tryptophan, so this is likely a read error. It is unclear where the CDR3 begins or ends on the DNA, so no DNA is shown, and the CDR3 is as TCRdb lists it. The genes are TRBV29-1 and TRBJ2-4; TRBD1 reflects the table's D call only, with no check against the DNA. Germline CDR1 and CDR2: SQVTM and ANQGSEA. The CDR3 region is 15 residues in length, termini included. This chain's CDR3 is CSVEYARAAKNIQYV.

About this clonotype itself: It may be a read error: a sequence one base away is much more abundant. This chain joins TRBV4-2 and TRBJ2-6, with 11 bases lining up with TRBD2. CDR3 size: 18 residues. Germline lookup yields CDR1 LGHNA and CDR2 YNFKEQ. In DNA form, the CDR3 reads TGTGCCAGCAGCCAAGTTGGGACTAGCGGTTCTGGGGTCAACGTCCTGACTTTC. Its protein is CASSQVGTSGSGVNVLTF.

The V call is TRBV4-1, the J call TRBJ2-7; perhaps TRBD2 as D (6 bases). This CDR3 is built from 14 residues. Germline V gene sequence: CDR1 MGHRA, CDR2 YSYEKL. V lost 4 bases and J 0 bases, leaving 10 bases between the germline ends. The DNA for the CDR3 is TGCGCCAGCAGCCTAGGCGGGACCTCCTACGAGCAGTACTTC. This codes for CASSLGGTSYEQYF.

With respect to this clonotype: Likely a read error: the CDR3 ends without its conserved phenylalanine or tryptophan. J is TRBJ1-2 and V is TRBV11-1; D ambiguous. Trimming cost V 0 bases and J 8 bases, with 13 bases left between them. CDR3 size: 14 residues. The germline V gene has CDR1 SGHAT and CDR2 FQDESV (reference sequence). The CDR3 DNA sequence: TGTGCCAGCAGCTTAGCGAGCCAAGGCGGGGGCTACACCTCC. As protein: CASSLASQGGGYTS.

To note about this clonotype: The DNA is omitted, as the CDR3 cannot be located on it reliably, and the CDR3 follows TCRdb's listing. The V and J genes are TRBV30 and TRBJ2-4; the table gives TRBD1 as D, unverified against the DNA. Germline assignment: CDR1 GTSNPN and CDR2 SVGIG (reference sequence). From its first to its last residue, the CDR3 has 14 amino acids. CDR3 protein: CAWSVVGTGTIQSF.

In regard to this clonotype: Just one base apart from a much larger clone, this may be a read error. The chain uses TRBV4-3 and TRBJ2-7; perhaps TRBD1 as D (6 bases). CDR1 is LGHNA, CDR2 YSLEER, per germline. The CDR3 is 14 residues long. The CDR3 sequence: CVGSPKDSTYEQYF. For the CDR3, the DNA is TGCGTCGGCAGCCCCAAGGACAGCACCTACGAGCAGTACTTC.

Remarks on this clonotype: Its ends do not fully match the called genes, so a read error is possible. This rearrangement joins TRBV29-1 to TRBJ2-7; D might be TRBD2 (6 bases). This CDR3 has 12 amino acids. Germline-derived CDR1 and CDR2 are SQVTM and ANQGSEA. The CDR3 nucleotides read TGCAGTGCCCGGGACTGGTCCTACGACCAGTACTTC. This translates into CSARDWSYDQYF.

A word on this clonotype: The junction and the germline gene differ at one end; a read error may be behind it. The CDR3 DNA sequence: TGTGACAGCAGCCCGAGGGTCTCCGGACTGAACATTGAAGCTTTCTTT. Protein sequence: CDSSPRVSGLNIEAFF. V and J are TRBV4-2 and TRBJ1-1; no clear D gene. Germline lookup yields CDR1 LGHNA and CDR2 YNFKEQ. CDR3 length: 16 amino acids.

Of note for this clonotype: Possible read error: a much larger clone is one base away. Here the CDR3 reads CASMPPGRDEAFF. CDR3 DNA: TGTGCCAGCATGCCCCCTGGACGTGATGAAGCTTTCTTT. The chain employs TRBV28 and TRBJ1-1, with D unresolved. The CDR3 spans 13 residues. Germline assignment: CDR1 MDHEN and CDR2 SYDVKM. V was trimmed by 7 bases and J by 7 bases, leaving 16 bases between them.

Of note for this clonotype: Germline is not matched at one junction end, which may reflect a read error. V is TRBV10-3 and J is TRBJ2-1; D unresolved. This CDR3 has 15 amino acids. Germline V CDR1 and CDR2: ENHRY, SYGVKD. The CDR3 loop is CAISESESFYNKQFF. The CDR3 bases are TGTGCCATCAGTGAGTCCGAGAGTTTTTACAATAAGCAATTCTTC.